This TCR beta chain was profiled in a study of T cells in localized non-small cell lung cancer. Trimming took off 4 bases at V and 2 bases at J, with 20 bases between the two ends. This CDR3 is 17 amino acids long. Germline-derived CDR1 and CDR2 are SGDLS and YYNGEE. Assay used: immunoSEQ multiplex PCR; TCRdb lists only in-frame clones, some missing. This sample has about 59,000 clones, with approximately 93% found just once. The TCR was taken from a man aged 40-75 years with stage I lung adenocarcinoma. The gene calls are TRBV9 and TRBJ2-3; a possible D gene is TRBD2 (7 bases). This sample comprised peripheral blood, obtained before any cancer treatment. CDR3 in amino acids: CASSPGAGRAITDTQYF. CDR3 DNA sequence: TGTGCCAGCAGCCCGGGGGCGGGGAGGGCCATCACAGATACGCAGTATTTT. Full variable domain (remainder filled in from reference TRBV9 and TRBJ2-3): DSGVTQTPKHLITATGQRVTLRCSPRSGDLSVYWYQQSLDQGLQFLIQYYNGEERAKGNILERFSAQQFPDLHSELNLSSLELGDSALYFCASSPGAGRAITDTQYFGPGTRLTVL.